Each of the 16 T cell receptor beta chains below was sequenced from the same sample in a study of OX40 agonist ivuxolimab in advanced cancers. Measured with immunoSEQ multiplex PCR; TCRdb has only the in-frame clones, and not every one. The profile covers around 75,000 clones, with around 92% appearing a single time and more than 8% taken by the ten largest. Sequencing used CD4+ or CD8+ T cells sorted from blood, obtained in a trial of the OX40 agonist ivuxolimab. All receptors come from an adult with an advanced solid tumor such as melanoma, head and neck, liver or kidney cancer.

This chain connects TRBV28 to TRBJ2-5; TRBD2 is a possible D gene (6 bases). CDR3 length equals 15 residues. V lost 2 bases, J lost 1 base, and 11 bases lay in between. In germline, CDR1 is MDHEN, CDR2 SYDVKM. CDR3 DNA sequence: TGTGCCAGCAGTTTAGCGGGACGGCTCCAAGAGACCCAGTACTTC. Protein sequence: CASSLAGRLQETQYF.

This chain links TRBV12-5 with TRBJ1-2, with D possibly matching TRBD1 (5 bases). Trimming took off 3 bases at V and 4 bases at J, with 9 bases between the two ends. This CDR3 has 13 residues. Germline V CDR1 and CDR2: LGHNT, FRNRAP. In DNA, the CDR3 is TGTGCTAGTGGTTTTGACGGGACCTATGGCTACACCTTC. Translation: CASGFDGTYGYTF.

CDR3 residues: CASSQVRLFGGLDTEAFF. As DNA, the CDR3 is TGTGCCAGCAGCCAAGTAAGGTTGTTTGGGGGATTGGACACTGAAGCTTTCTTT. The rearrangement links TRBV14 to TRBJ1-1; TRBD1 might be the D (5 bases). The length of the CDR3 is 18 residues. Germline CDR1 is SGHDN and CDR2 is FVKESK. V was clipped by 1 base and J by 3 bases, with 21 bases between them. Using reference TRBV14 and TRBJ1-1 for the parts outside the CDR3, the full variable domain is EAGVTQFPSHSVIEKGQTVTLRCDPISGHDNLYWYRRVMGKEIKFLLHFVKESKQDESGMPNNRFLAERTGGTYSTLKVQPAELEDSGVYFCASSQVRLFGGLDTEAFFGQGTRLTVV.

The sample holds a few counts of this clone. The chain has TRBV19 and TRBJ1-5; TRBD1 aligns across 7 bases. Germline V gene data show CDR1 as LNHDA and CDR2 as SQIVND (reference sequence). This CDR3 spans 15 amino acids. The V and J ends lost 6 bases and 0 bases, in that order; junction bases with no gene match: 5. Here the CDR3 reads CASSRGIYSNQPQHF. The CDR3 DNA sequence: TGTGCCAGTAGCAGGGGGATTTATAGCAATCAGCCCCAGCATTTT.

This sequence joins TRBV4-2 and TRBJ2-3; 8 bases are a match to TRBD2. The junction had 16 bases not matched to a gene; V was cut back by 0 bases and J by 5 bases. This CDR3 is built from 19 residues. Germline V lookup: CDR1 LGHNA, CDR2 YNFKEQ. This CDR3 reads CASSQDLRAGAGSIDTQYF. The CDR3 DNA reads TGTGCCAGCAGCCAAGATCTTCGAGCGGGGGCGGGGTCGATAGATACGCAGTATTTT.

The chain carries TRBV29-1 and TRBJ2-7; D assignment may be TRBD1 or TRBD2 (6 bases each). The CDR3 extends over 13 amino acids. The ends were cut back, 3 bases at V and 4 bases at J, with 13 bases in the middle. Per germline, CDR1 SQVTM and CDR2 ANQGSEA. In DNA, the CDR3 is TGCAGCGTTGACGCCGGGGGCGGATACGAGCAGTACTTC. Its translation is CSVDAGGGYEQYF.

This clone was recorded only once. The chain uses TRBV15 and TRBJ2-2, with D perhaps being TRBD1 or TRBD2 (5 bases each). This CDR3 has 16 amino acids. Germline CDR1 and CDR2: LNHNV and YYDKDF (reference sequence). V was cut by 1 base and J by 4 bases, with 13 bases left in between. CDR3 region: CATSRARGDGTGELFF. The DNA for the CDR3 is TGTGCCACCAGCAGAGCGAGGGGTGATGGCACCGGGGAGCTGTTTTTT.

V gene TRBV18 combines with J gene TRBJ1-2; no clear D gene. Germline values: CDR1 KGHSH, CDR2 LQKENI. Trimming shortened V by 5 bases and J by 2 bases, and 12 bases separated the two germline ends. CDR3 length: 14 residues. CDR3 coding DNA: TGTGCCAGCTCAAGCCGGACTGGGAACTATGGCTACACCTTC. Translation gives CASSSRTGNYGYTF.

The chain recombines TRBV5-1 with TRBJ1-5, with 7 bases identical to TRBD1. The CDR3 contains 14 residues. V dropped 4 bases and J dropped 11; count of bases not matched to a gene: 12. CDR1 and CDR2 (germline): SGHRS, YFSETQ. This chain's CDR3 is CASSPGQEGMAQHF. The CDR3 DNA follows: TGCGCCAGCAGCCCCGGACAGGAAGGTATGGCCCAGCATTTT.

The rearrangement joins TRBV29-1 to TRBJ2-3; a weak D match, TRBD1 (5 bases). V lost 7 bases and J lost 3, with 5 bases in between. The CDR3 extends over 10 amino acids. Germline V gives CDR1 SQVTM, CDR2 ANQGSEA. DNA of the CDR3: TGCAGCGGACAGACAGATACGCAGTATTTT. Amino acid sequence: CSGQTDTQYF.

V and J are TRBV6-5 and TRBJ2-5; weak D call: TRBD2 (7 bases). This CDR3 has 15 amino acids. CDR1 is MNHEY and CDR2 is SVGAGI in the germline V gene. V shed 6 bases and J shed 1 base, with 15 bases lying between them. The CDR3 DNA reads as TGTGCCAGCAGAAACAGGGACTACACCCAAGAGACCCAGTACTTC. It specifies CASRNRDYTQETQYF.

The rearrangement links TRBV21-1 to TRBJ2-7. TRBV21-1 is noted as a pseudogene. This CDR3 has 18 residues. The CDR3 spells CASTPGGWAGLGDYEQYF. DNA for the CDR3: TGTGCCAGCACCCCCGGTGGCTGGGCAGGCCTCGGAGACTACGAGCAGTACTTC.

The CDR3 is CASTTRGLNTEAFF. The CDR3 DNA sequence: TGTGCCAGCACCACCAGGGGATTGAACACTGAAGCTTTCTTT. The gene calls are TRBV5-6 and TRBJ1-1; the D gene is possibly TRBD1 (6 bases). Germline CDR1 and CDR2: SGHDT and YYEEEE. The CDR3 runs to 14 residues. Between the trimmed V and J ends, which lost 6 bases and 0 bases, there was a span of 12 bases.

The chain combines TRBV9 with TRBJ2-7; 11 bases are a match to TRBD1. After removal of 2 bases from V and 6 bases from J, the junction contained 7 bases not matched to a gene. There are 15 residues in the CDR3. Germline CDR1 reads SGDLS; CDR2 reads YYNGEE. CDR3 sequence: CASSVRGQGDGEQYF. The CDR3 DNA is TGTGCCAGCAGCGTCCGGGGACAGGGGGATGGCGAGCAGTACTTC.

The chain combines TRBV7-9 with TRBJ1-5; 8 nucleotides line up with TRBD1. CDR1 and CDR2 from the germline V gene are SEHNR and FQNEAQ (reference sequence). The CDR3 has 13 residues. V dropped 5 bases and J dropped 16; count of bases not matched to a gene: 13. The DNA of the CDR3 is TGTGCCAGCAGCCCCGAGACAGGGGCCCCTAATCATTTT. Translation gives CASSPETGAPNHF.

The chain employs TRBV5-1 and TRBJ1-2; a weak D match, TRBD1 (5 bases). Trimming took 4 bases from V and 7 from J, leaving 20 bases between them. The CDR3 sequence is 15 residues long. Germline V lookup: CDR1 SGHRS, CDR2 YFSETQ. The CDR3 coding sequence is TGCGCCAGCAGCCAGGACCCGGCAGCTGGGGGTGGCTACACCTTC. Translated: CASSQDPAAGGGYTF.